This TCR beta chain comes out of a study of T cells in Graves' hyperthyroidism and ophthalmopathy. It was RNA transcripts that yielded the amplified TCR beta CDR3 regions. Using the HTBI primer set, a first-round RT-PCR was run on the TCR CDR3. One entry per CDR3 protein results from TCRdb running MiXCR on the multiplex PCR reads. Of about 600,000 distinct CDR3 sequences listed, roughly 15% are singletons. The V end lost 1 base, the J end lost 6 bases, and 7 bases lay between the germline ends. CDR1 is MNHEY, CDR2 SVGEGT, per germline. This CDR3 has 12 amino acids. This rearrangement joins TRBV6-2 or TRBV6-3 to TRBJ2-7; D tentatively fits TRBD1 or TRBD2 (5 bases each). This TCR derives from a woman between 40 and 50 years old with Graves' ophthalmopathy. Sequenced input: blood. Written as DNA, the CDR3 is TGTGCCAGCAGTTACTTGGGGGTCGAGCAGTACTTC. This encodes CASSYLGVEQYF.